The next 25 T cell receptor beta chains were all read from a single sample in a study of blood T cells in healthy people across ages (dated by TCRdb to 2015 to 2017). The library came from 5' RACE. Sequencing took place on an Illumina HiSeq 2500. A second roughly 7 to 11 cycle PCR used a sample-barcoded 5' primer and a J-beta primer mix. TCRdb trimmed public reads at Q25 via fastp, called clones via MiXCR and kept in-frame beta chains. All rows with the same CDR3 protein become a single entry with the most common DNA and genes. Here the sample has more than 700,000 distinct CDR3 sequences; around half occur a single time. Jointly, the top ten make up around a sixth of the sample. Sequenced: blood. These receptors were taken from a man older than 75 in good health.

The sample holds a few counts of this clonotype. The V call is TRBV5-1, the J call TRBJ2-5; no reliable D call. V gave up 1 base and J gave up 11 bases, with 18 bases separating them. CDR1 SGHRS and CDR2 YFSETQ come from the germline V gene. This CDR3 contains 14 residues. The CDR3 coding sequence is TGCGCCAGCAGCTTGACGGACGCTGTCTACGAACAGTACTTC. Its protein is CASSLTDAVYEQYF.

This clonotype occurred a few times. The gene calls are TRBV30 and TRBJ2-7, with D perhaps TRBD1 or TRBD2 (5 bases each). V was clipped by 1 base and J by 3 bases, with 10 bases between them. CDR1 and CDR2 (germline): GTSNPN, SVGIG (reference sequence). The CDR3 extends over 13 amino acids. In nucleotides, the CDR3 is TGTGCCTGGAGTGATTCTGGGGGCTACGAGCAGTACTTC. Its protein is CAWSDSGGYEQYF.

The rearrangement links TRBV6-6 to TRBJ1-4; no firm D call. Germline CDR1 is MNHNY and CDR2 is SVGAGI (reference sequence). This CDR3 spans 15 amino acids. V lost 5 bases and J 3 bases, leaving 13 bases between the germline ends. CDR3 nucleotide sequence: TGTGCCAGCAGTCCACCCGGCGGACCTAATGAAAAACTGTTTTTT. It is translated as CASSPPGGPNEKLFF.

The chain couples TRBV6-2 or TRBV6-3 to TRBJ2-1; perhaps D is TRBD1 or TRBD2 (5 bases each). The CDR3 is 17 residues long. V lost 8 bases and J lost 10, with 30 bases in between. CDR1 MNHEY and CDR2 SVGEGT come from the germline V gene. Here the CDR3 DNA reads TGTGCCAGCGGCAGAATCTTTACTGGGCAGGGACGTTACGAGCAGTTCTTC. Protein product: CASGRIFTGQGRYEQFF.

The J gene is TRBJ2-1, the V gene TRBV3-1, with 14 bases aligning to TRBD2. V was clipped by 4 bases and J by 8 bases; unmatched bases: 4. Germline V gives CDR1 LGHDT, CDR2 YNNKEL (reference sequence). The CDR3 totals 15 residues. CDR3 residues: CASSLGTSGGYEQFF. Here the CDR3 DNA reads TGTGCCAGCAGCCTAGGGACTAGCGGGGGATATGAGCAGTTCTTC.

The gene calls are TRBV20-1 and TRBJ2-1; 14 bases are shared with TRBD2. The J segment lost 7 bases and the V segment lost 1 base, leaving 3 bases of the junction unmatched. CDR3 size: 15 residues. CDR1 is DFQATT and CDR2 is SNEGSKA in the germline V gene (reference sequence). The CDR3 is CSARATSGRVNEQFF. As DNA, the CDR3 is TGCAGTGCTAGAGCGACTAGCGGGAGGGTTAATGAGCAGTTCTTC.

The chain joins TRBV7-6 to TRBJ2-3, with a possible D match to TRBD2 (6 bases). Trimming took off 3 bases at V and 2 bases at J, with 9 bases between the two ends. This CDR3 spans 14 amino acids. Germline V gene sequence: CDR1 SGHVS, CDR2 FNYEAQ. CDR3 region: CASSFERVTDTQYF. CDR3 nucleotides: TGTGCCAGCAGCTTTGAGCGGGTCACAGATACGCAGTATTTT.

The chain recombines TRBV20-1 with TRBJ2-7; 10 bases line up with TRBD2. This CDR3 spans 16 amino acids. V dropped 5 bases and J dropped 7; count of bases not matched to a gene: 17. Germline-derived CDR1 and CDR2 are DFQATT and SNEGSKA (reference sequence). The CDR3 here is CSAPSSSGSSYNEQYF. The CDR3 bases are TGCAGTGCTCCGTCCTCTAGCGGGAGCAGCTACAATGAGCAGTACTTC.

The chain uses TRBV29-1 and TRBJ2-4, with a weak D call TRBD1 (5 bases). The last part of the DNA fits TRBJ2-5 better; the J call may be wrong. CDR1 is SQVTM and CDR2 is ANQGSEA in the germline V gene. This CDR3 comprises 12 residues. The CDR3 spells CSVAQAEETQYF. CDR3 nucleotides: TGCAGCGTTGCACAGGCAGAAGAGACCCAGTACTTC.

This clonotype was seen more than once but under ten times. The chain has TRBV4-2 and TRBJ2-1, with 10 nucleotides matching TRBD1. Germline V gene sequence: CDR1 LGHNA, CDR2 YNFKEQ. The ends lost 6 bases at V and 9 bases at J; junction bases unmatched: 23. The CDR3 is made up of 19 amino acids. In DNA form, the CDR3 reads TGTGCCAGCAGTGGGGAGAGGACAGGGGGTACGAGGGAGGGCGCTGAGCAGTTCTTC. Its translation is CASSGERTGGTREGAEQFF.

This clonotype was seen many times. Written as DNA, the CDR3 is TGTGCCATCAGTCTAGCGGCCAGCTCCTACAATGAGCAGTTCTTC. The encoded protein is CAISLAASSYNEQFF. V gene TRBV10-3 combines with J gene TRBJ2-1; 7 positions match TRBD2. CDR3 length: 15 residues. The germline V gene has CDR1 ENHRY and CDR2 SYGVKD. V lost 5 bases to trimming and J lost 0 bases; unmatched junction nucleotides: 4.

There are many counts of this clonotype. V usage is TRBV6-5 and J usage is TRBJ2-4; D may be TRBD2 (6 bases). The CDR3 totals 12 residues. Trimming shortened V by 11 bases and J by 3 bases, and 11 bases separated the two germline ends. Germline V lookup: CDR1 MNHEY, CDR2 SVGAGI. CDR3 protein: CAVGRDKNIQYF. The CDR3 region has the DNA TGTGCCGTCGGGCGGGACAAAAACATTCAGTACTTC.

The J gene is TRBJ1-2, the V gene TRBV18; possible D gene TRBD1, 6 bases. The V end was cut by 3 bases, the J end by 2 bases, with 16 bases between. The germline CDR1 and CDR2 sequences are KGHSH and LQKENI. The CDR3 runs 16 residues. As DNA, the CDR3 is TGTGCCAGCTCACCTATGCGACAGGACCCAAACTATGGCTACACCTTC. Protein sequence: CASSPMRQDPNYGYTF.

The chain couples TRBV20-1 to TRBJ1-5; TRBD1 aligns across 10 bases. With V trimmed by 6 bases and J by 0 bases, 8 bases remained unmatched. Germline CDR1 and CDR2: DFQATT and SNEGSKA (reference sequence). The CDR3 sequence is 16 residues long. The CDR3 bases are TGCAGTGCAACCGGGACAGGGGAATATAGCAATCAGCCCCAGCATTTT. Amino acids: CSATGTGEYSNQPQHF.

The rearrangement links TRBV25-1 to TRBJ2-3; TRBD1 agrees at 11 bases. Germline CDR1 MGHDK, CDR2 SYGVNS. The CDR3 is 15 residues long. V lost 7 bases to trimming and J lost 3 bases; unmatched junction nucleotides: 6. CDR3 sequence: CASTGQGGGTDTQYF. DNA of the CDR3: TGTGCCAGCACGGGACAGGGGGGCGGGACAGATACGCAGTATTTT.

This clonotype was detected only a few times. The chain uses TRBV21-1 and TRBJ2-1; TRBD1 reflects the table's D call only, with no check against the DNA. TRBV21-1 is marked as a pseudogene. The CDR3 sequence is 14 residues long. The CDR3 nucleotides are TGTGCCAGCGGGAGCAGGGATGTGAACAATGAGCAGTTCTTC. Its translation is CASGSRDVNNEQFF.

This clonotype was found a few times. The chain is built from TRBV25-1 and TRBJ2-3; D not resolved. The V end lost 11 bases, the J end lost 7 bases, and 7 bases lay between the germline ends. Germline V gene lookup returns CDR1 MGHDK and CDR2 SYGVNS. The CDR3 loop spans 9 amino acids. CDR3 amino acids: CAGENTQYF. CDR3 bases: TGTGCCGGGGAAAATACGCAGTATTTT.

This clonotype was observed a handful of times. The CDR3 is CASSPQGGTYEQYF. As DNA, the CDR3 is TGTGCCAGCAGCCCGCAGGGGGGAACCTACGAGCAGTACTTC. J is TRBJ2-7 and V is TRBV14, with D tentatively TRBD1 (7 bases). This CDR3 is 14 amino acids long. V was shortened by 4 bases and J by 2 bases, with 12 bases between the two germline ends. The germline V gene has CDR1 SGHDN and CDR2 FVKESK.

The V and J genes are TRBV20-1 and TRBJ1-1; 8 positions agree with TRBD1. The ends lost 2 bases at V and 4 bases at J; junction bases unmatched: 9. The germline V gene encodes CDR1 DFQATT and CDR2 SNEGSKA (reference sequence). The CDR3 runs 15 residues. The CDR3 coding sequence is TGCAGTGCTAGACGGACAGGGAACTGGGGCACTGAAGCTTTCTTT. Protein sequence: CSARRTGNWGTEAFF.

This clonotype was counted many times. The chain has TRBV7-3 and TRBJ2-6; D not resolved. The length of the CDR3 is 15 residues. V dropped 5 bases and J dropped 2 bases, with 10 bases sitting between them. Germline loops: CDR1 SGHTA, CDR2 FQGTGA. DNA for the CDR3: TGTGCCAGCAGCCCGTTTTTCGCTGGGGCCAACGTCCTGACTTTC. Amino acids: CASSPFFAGANVLTF.

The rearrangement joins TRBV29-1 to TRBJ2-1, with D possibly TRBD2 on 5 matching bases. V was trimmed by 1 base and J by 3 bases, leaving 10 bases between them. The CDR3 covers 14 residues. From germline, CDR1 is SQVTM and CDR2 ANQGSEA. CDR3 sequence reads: CSVEGAGVYNEQFF. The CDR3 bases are TGCAGCGTTGAAGGGGCGGGCGTCTACAATGAGCAGTTCTTC.

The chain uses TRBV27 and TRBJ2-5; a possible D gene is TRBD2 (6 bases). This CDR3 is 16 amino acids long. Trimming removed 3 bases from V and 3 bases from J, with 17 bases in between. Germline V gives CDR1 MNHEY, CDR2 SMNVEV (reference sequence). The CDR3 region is CASSFWAGLSEETQYF. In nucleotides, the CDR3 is TGTGCCAGCAGTTTTTGGGCGGGGCTCTCGGAAGAGACCCAGTACTTC.

CDR3: CATSGSGSVGGDEQFF. In nucleotides, the CDR3 is TGTGCCACCAGTGGAAGCGGGAGTGTCGGTGGTGATGAGCAGTTCTTC. The gene calls are TRBV24-1 and TRBJ2-1; 8 bases are a match to TRBD2. Per germline, CDR1 KGHDR and CDR2 SFDVKD. The CDR3 extends over 16 amino acids. With 5 bases clipped from V and 8 bases from J, the junction kept 13 bases outside the gene matches.

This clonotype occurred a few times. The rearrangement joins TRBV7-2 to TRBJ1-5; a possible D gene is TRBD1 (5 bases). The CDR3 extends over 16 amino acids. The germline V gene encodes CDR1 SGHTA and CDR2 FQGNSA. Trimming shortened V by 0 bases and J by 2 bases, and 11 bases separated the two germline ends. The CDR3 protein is CASSLAGGGGNQPQHF. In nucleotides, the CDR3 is TGTGCCAGCAGCTTAGCGGGGGGTGGCGGCAATCAGCCCCAGCATTTT.

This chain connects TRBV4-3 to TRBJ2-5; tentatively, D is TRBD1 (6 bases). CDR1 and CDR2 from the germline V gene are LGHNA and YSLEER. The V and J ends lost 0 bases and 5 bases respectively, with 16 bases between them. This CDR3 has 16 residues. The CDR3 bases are TGCGCCAGCAGCCAAGACGGGAAGGGGGACGGGGAGACCCAGTACTTC. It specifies CASSQDGKGDGETQYF.